This entry lists 5 T cell receptor beta chains sequenced from one sample in a study of Graves' ophthalmopathy and Graves' hyperthyroidism. RNA transcripts were the source from which TCR beta CDR3 regions were amplified. In the first round, RT-PCR was carried out with HTBI primers, and a multiplex PCR formed the second round. TCRdb reprocessed the multiplex PCR reads with MiXCR, giving one entry per CDR3 protein. Counted here are approximately 210,000 distinct CDR3 sequences, around 28% occurring once; the ten biggest clones make up 9.1%. The sample was peripheral blood. These receptors all come from a man aged 50 to 60 with Graves' ophthalmopathy.

This rearrangement joins TRBV19 to TRBJ1-1; no definite D call. CDR1 and CDR2 (germline): LNHDA, SQIVND (reference sequence). This CDR3 contains 15 residues. With 1 base removed from V and 1 base from J, the gap between germline ends came to 10 bases. This CDR3 is CASSIGSEANTEAFF. The CDR3 bases are TGTGCCAGTAGTATAGGTTCGGAGGCGAACACTGAAGCTTTCTTT. Looking up the rest from reference TRBV19 and TRBJ1-1 gives the full variable domain: DGGITQSPKYLFRKEGQNVTLSCEQNLNHDAMYWYRQDPGQGLRLIYYSQIVNDFQKGDIAEGYSVSREKKESFPLTVTSAQKNPTAFYLCASSIGSEANTEAFFGQGTRLTVV.

This clonotype was detected many times. The J gene is TRBJ2-7, the V gene TRBV6-2 or TRBV6-3, with 13 bases identical to TRBD2. J gave up 0 bases and V 7 bases, and 12 bases lay outside the gene matches. Germline V gives CDR1 MNHEY, CDR2 SVGEGT. The CDR3 runs to 18 residues. CDR3 in amino acids: CASTRPGLAGRSSYEQYF. The CDR3 region has the DNA TGTGCCAGCACTCGTCCGGGACTAGCGGGGAGAAGCTCCTACGAGCAGTACTTC.

The V gene is TRBV6-2 or TRBV6-3, the J gene TRBJ1-2, with a weak D call TRBD1 (5 bases). The V end lost 6 bases, the J end lost 4 bases, and 27 bases lay between the germline ends. The CDR3 contains 18 residues. Germline CDR1 MNHEY, CDR2 SVGEGT. The CDR3 DNA reads TGTGCCAGCAGCGCACCTTGGACATCTTCCCGGTGCGGCTATGGCTACACCTTC. It specifies CASSAPWTSSRCGYGYTF.

This clonotype was counted many times. The chain uses TRBV7-2 and TRBJ1-6, with D unresolved. The germline V gene encodes CDR1 SGHTA and CDR2 FQGNSA. V gave up 5 bases and J gave up 0 bases, with 8 bases separating them. The CDR3 is 15 amino acids. The CDR3 is CASSPSSSYNSPLHF. The DNA of the CDR3 is TGTGCCAGCAGCCCGTCTAGCTCCTATAATTCACCCCTCCACTTT.

Ten or more counts support this clonotype. CDR3 bases: TGTGCCTGGATCGCCGGGGGGCGACGCACTGAAGCTTTCTTT. Residues: CAWIAGGRRTEAFF. The chain has TRBV30 and TRBJ1-1, with a weak D call TRBD1 (6 bases). The CDR3 covers 14 residues. V shed 4 bases and J shed 4 bases, with 16 bases lying between them. CDR1 and CDR2 (germline): GTSNPN, SVGIG (reference sequence).